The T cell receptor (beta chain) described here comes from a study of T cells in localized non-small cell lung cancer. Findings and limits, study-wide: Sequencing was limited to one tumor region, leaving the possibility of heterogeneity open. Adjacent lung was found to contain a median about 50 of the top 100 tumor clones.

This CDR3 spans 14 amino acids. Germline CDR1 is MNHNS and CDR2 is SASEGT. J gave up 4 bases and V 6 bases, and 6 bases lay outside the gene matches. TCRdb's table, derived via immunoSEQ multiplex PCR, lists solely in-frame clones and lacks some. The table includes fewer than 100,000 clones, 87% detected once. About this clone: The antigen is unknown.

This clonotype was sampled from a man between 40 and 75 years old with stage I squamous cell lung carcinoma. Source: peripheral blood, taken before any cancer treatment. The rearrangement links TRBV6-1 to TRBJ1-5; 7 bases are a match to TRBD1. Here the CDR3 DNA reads TGTGCCAGCAGATCGGGGACAGTTAATCAGCCCCAGCATTTT. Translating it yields CASRSGTVNQPQHF.